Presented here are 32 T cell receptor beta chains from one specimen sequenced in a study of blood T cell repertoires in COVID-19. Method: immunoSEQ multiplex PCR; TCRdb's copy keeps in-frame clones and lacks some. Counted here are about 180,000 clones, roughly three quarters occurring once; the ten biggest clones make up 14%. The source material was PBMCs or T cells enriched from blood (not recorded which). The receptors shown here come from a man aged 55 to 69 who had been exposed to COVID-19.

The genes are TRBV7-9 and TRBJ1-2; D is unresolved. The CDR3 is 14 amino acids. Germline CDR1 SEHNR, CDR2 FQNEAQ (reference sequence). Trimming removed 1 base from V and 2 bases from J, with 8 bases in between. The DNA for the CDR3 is TGTGCCAGCAGCTTAGATGCGGTGAACTATGGCTACACCTTC. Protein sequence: CASSLDAVNYGYTF.

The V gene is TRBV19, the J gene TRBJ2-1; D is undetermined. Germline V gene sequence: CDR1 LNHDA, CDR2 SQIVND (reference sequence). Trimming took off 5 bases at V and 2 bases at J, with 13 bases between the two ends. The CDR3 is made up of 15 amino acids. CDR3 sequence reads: CASSVTILPYNEQFF. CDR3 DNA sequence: TGTGCCAGTAGTGTGACAATTCTCCCCTACAATGAGCAGTTCTTC.

CDR3: CATSDGTATAKNIQYF. For the CDR3, the DNA is TGTGCCACCAGTGATGGGACAGCTACAGCCAAAAACATTCAGTACTTC. The chain links TRBV24-1 to TRBJ2-4; 7 bases agree with TRBD1. Germline V CDR1 and CDR2: KGHDR, SFDVKD. The CDR3 is made up of 16 amino acids. Trimming removed 3 bases from V and 0 bases from J; junction bases left unmatched: 4.

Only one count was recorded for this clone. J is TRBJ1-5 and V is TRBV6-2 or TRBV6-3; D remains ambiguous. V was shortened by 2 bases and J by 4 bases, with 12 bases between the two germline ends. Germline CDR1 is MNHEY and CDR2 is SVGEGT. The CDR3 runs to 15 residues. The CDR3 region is CASSYGVSWNQPQHF. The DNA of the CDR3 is TGTGCCAGCAGTTACGGAGTATCGTGGAATCAGCCCCAGCATTTT.

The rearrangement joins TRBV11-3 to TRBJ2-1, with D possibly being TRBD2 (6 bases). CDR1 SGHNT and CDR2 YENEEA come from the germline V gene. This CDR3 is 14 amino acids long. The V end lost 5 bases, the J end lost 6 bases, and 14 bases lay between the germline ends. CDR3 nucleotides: TGTGCCAGCAGCGGGACTCCCTCTTCCAATGAGCAGTTCTTC. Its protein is CASSGTPSSNEQFF.

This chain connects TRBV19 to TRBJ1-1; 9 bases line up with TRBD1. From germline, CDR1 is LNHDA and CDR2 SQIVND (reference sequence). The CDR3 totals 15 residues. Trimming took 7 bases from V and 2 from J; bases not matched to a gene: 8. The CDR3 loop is CASISPGQGNTEAFF. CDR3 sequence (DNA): TGTGCCAGTATCTCACCGGGACAGGGTAACACTGAAGCTTTCTTT.

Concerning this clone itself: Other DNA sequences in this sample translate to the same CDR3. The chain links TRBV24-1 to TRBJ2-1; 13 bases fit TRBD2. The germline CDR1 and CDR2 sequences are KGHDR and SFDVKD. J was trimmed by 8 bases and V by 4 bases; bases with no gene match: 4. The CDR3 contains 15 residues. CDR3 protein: CATSDRTSGSDEQFF. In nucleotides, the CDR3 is TGTGCCACCAGTGACCGGACTAGCGGGAGCGATGAGCAGTTCTTC.

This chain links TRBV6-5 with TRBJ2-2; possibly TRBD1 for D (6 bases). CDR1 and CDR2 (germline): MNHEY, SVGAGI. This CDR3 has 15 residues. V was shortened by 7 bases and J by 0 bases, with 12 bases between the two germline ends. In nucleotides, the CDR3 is TGTGCCAGCACACGGACAGTCGCGAACACCGGGGAGCTGTTTTTT. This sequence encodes CASTRTVANTGELFF.

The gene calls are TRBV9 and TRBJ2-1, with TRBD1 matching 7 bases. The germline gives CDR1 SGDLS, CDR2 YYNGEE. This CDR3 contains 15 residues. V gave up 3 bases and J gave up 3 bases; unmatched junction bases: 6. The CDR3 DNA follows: TGTGCCAGCAGCGCATCGACAGGGTTCTACAATGAGCAGTTCTTC. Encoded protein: CASSASTGFYNEQFF. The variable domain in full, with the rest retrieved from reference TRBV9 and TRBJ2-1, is DSGVTQTPKHLITATGQRVTLRCSPRSGDLSVYWYQQSLDQGLQFLIQYYNGEERAKGNILERFSAQQFPDLHSELNLSSLELGDSALYFCASSASTGFYNEQFFGPGTRLTVL.

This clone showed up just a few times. CDR3 loop: CASSLGQGHAYGYTF. Here the CDR3 DNA reads TGTGCCAGCAGCTTAGGCCAGGGACATGCCTATGGCTACACCTTC. This rearrangement joins TRBV7-2 to TRBJ1-2; TRBD1 is a possible D gene (6 bases). CDR1 is SGHTA, CDR2 FQGNSA, per germline. The CDR3 is 15 amino acids. V gave up 1 base and J gave up 4 bases, with 13 bases separating them. The variable domain in full, with the rest retrieved from reference TRBV7-2 and TRBJ1-2, is GAGVSQSPSNKVTEKGKDVELRCDPISGHTALYWYRQSLGQGLEFLIYFQGNSAPDKSGLPSDRFSAERTGGSVSTLTIQRTQQEDSAVYLCASSLGQGHAYGYTFGSGTRLTVV.

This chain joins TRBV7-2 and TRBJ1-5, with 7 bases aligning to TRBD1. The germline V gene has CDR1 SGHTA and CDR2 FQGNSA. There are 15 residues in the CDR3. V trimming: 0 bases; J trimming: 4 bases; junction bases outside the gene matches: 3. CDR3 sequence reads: CASSLAGTANQPQHF. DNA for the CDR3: TGTGCCAGCAGCTTAGCGGGGACAGCTAATCAGCCCCAGCATTTT.

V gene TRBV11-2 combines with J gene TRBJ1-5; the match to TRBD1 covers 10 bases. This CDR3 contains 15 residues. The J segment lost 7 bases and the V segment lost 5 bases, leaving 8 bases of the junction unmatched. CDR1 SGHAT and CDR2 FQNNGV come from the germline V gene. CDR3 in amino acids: CASSPQTGGGQPQHF. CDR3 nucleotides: TGTGCCAGCAGCCCCCAGACAGGGGGCGGGCAGCCCCAGCATTTT. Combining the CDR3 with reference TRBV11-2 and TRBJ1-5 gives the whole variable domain EAGVAQSPRYKIIEKRQSVAFWCNPISGHATLYWYQQILGQGPKLLIQFQNNGVVDDSQLPKDRFSAERLKGVDSTLKIQPAKLEDSAVYLCASSPQTGGGQPQHFGDGTRLSIL.

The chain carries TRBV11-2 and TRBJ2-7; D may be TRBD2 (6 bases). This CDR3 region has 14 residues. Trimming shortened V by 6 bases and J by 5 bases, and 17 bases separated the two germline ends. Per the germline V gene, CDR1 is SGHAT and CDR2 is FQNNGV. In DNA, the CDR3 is TGTGCCAGCAGTAGGGCCGGAGGGCCCCACGAGCAGTACTTC. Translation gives CASSRAGGPHEQYF.

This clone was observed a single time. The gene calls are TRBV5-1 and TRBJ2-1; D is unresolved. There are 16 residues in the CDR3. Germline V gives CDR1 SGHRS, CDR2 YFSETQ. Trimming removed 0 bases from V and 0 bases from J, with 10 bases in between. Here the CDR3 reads CASSLGPRSSYNEQFF. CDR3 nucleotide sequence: TGCGCCAGCAGCTTGGGCCCCCGGAGCTCCTACAATGAGCAGTTCTTC. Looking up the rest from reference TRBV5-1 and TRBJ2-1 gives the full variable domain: KAGVTQTPRYLIKTRGQQVTLSCSPISGHRSVSWYQQTPGQGLQFLFEYFSETQRNKGNFPGRFSGRQFSNSRSEMNVSTLELGDSALYLCASSLGPRSSYNEQFFGPGTRLTVL.

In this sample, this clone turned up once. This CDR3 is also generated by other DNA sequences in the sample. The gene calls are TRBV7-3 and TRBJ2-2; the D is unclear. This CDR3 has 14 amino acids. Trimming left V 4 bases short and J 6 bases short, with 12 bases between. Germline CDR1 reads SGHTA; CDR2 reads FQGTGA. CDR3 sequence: CASSSNPLSGELFF. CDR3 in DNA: TGTGCCAGCAGCTCTAATCCTCTTTCCGGGGAGCTGTTTTTT.

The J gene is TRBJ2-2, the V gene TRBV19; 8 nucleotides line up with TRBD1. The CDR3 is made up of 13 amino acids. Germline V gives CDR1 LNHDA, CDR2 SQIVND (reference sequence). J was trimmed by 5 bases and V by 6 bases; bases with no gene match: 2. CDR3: CASSDRGTGELFF. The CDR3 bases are TGTGCCAGTAGCGACAGGGGAACCGGGGAGCTGTTTTTT.

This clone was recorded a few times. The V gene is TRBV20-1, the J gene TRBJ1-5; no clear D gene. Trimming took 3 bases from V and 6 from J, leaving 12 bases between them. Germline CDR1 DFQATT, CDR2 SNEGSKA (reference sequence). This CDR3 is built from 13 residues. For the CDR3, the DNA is TGCAGTGCTAGTTTCCGGGTGAGTCAGCCCCAGCATTTT. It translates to CSASFRVSQPQHF.

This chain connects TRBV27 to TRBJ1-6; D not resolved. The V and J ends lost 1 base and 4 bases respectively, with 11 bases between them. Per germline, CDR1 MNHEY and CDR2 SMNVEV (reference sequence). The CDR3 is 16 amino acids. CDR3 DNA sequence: TGTGCCAGCAGTTTATACGGCGGAGGGTATAATTCACCCCTCCACTTT. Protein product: CASSLYGGGYNSPLHF.

The CDR3 DNA reads TGTGCCACCAGGAGGACTAGCGGGAGGGGTAGAGAAGAGACCCAGTACTTC. This codes for CATRRTSGRGREETQYF. The rearrangement uses TRBV27 and TRBJ2-5; 15 bases are shared with TRBD2. V lost 10 bases to trimming and J lost 3 bases; unmatched junction nucleotides: 12. Germline V lookup: CDR1 MNHEY, CDR2 SMNVEV (reference sequence). This CDR3 is 17 amino acids long.

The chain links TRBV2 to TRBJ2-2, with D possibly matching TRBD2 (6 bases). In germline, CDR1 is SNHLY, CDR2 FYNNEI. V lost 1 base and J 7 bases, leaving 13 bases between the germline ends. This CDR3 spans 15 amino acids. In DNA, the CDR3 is TGTGCCAGCAGTGAAGGGCTAGCGATTGGCGGGGAGCTGTTTTTT. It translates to CASSEGLAIGGELFF.

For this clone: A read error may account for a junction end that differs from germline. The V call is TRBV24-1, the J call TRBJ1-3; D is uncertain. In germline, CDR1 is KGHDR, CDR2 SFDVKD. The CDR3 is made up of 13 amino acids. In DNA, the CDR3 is TGTGCCACCAGTGATGGACTGGGAAGCACCATATATTTT. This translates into CATSDGLGSTIYF.

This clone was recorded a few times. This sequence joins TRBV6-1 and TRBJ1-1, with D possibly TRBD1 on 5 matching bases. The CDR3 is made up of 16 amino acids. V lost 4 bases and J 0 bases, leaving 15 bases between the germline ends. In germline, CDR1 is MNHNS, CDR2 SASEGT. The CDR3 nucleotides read TGTGCCAGCAGTGGCGCACAGGCACTATTGAACACTGAAGCTTTCTTT. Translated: CASSGAQALLNTEAFF.

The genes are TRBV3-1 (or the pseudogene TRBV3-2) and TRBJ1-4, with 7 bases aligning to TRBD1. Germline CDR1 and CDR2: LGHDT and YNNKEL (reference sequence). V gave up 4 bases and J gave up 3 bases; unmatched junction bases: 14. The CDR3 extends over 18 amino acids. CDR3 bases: TGTGCCAGCAGCCCGCTTTCCGGGACCGGGACAGCTAATGAAAAACTGTTTTTT. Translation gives CASSPLSGTGTANEKLFF.

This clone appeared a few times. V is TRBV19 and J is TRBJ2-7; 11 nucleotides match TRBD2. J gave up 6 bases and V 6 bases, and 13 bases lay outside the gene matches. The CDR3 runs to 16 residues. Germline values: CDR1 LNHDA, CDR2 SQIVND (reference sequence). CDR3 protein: CASSPRASGRRGEQYF. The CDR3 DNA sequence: TGTGCCAGTAGCCCCCGGGCTAGCGGGAGGAGAGGCGAGCAGTACTTC.

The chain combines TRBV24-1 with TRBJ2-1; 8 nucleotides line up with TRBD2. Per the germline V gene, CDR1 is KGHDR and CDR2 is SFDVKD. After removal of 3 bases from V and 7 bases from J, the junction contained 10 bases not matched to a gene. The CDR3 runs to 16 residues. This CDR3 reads CATSDPGGLGWNEQFF. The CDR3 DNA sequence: TGTGCCACCAGTGATCCCGGGGGACTAGGATGGAATGAGCAGTTCTTC.

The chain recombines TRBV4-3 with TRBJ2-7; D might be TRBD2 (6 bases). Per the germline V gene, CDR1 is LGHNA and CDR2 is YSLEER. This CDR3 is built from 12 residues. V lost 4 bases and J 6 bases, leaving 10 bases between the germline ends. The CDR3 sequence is CASSRGGGEQYF. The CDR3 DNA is TGCGCCAGCAGCCGTGGGGGAGGCGAGCAGTACTTC.

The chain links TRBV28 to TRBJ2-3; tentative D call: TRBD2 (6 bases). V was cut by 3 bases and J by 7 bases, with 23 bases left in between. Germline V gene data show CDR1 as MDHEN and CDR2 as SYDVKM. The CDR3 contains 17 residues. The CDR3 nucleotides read TGTGCCAGCAGTTTTTTCATCCCCACCGGTGGGAGGAATACGCAGTATTTT. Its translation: CASSFFIPTGGRNTQYF.

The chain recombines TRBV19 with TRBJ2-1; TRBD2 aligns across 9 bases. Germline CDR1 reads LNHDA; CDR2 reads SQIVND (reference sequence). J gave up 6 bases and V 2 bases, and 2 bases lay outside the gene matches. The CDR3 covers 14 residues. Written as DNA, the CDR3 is TGTGCCAGTAGTATAAGGCGGGGGGGCAATGAGCAGTTCTTC. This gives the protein CASSIRRGGNEQFF.

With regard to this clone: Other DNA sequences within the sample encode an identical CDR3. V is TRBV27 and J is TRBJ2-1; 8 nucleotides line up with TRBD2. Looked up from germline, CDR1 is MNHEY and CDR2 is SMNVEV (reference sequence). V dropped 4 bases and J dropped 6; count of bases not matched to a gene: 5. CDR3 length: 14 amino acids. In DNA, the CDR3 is TGTGCCAGCAGTTGGCTAGGGACTAGCAATGAGCAGTTCTTC. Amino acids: CASSWLGTSNEQFF.

CDR3 loop: CASTPRLSGANVLTF. The CDR3 nucleotides are TGTGCCAGCACCCCTAGACTCTCTGGGGCCAACGTCCTGACTTTC. The chain recombines TRBV28 with TRBJ2-6; D is unclear. This CDR3 contains 15 residues. Germline V CDR1 and CDR2: MDHEN, SYDVKM. V dropped 7 bases and J dropped 0 bases, with 10 bases sitting between them.

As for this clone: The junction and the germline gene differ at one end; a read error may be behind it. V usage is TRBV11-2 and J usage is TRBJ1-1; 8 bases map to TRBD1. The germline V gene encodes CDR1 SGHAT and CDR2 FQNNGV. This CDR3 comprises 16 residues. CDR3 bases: TGTGCCAGCAGCTTGGGGGAGAACAGGGGGAACGCTGAAGCTTTCTTT. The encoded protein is CASSLGENRGNAEAFF.

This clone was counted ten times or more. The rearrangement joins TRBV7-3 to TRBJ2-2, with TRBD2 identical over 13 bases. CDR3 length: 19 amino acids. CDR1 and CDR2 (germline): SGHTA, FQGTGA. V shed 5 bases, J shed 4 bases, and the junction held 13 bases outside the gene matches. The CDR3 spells CASSQTGLAGFWGTGELFF. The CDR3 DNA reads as TGTGCCAGCAGCCAAACGGGACTAGCGGGATTCTGGGGCACCGGGGAGCTGTTTTTT.